This entry features one TCR beta chain sequence. Its antigen is unidentified. This entry comes from a study of human T cells and chemical hapten exposure. Turning to the study itself: Once 0.01% DPC had been applied to the upper back by patch test, readings were taken at 6 days. TCR yield per sample varied, mainly due to pooled library volumes. Study findings and constraints: Sensitizing to DPC left TCRs with a frequency above 1 in 1000 unaltered.

Time point noted: pre-sensitization, week 0. Treatment indicated: therapeutic diphenylcyclopropenone sensitization with weekly scalp DPC. Alopecia patients between 18 and 70 years old and suitable for DPC were used as donors. TCRdb analysed the RACE reads with MiXCR anew, one entry per CDR3 protein. The data contain some 90,000 distinct CDR3 sequences, about 8.5% of them singletons. The V and J ends lost 7 bases and 4 bases respectively, with 21 bases between them. CDR3 length: 16 residues. This sequence joins TRBV12-3 or TRBV12-4 and TRBJ2-3, with a weak D call TRBD1 (8 bases). This material consisted of whole blood, taken in connection with sensitization to the hapten diphenylcyclopropenone (DPC). This sequence originates from a man aged 35 to 55 with alopecia areata. Some clones in this sample may be carry-over from other donors' samples. CDR3 nucleotide sequence: TGTGCCAGCACCAACTCCCAGGGGGCGGGGGCAGATACGCAGTATTTT. It specifies CASTNSQGAGADTQYF.